This T cell receptor (beta chain) comes out of a study of glioma-infiltrating T cells. Findings and limits, study-wide: Above-expected tissue-blood divergence occurred in all gliomas, most in low-grade ones.

This CDR3 comprises 15 residues. Looked up from germline, CDR1 is MGHRA and CDR2 is YSYEKL. J gave up 5 bases and V 5 bases, and 8 bases lay outside the gene matches. TCR alpha and beta CDR3 regions were amplified from RNA using iRepertoire nested multiplex PCR. One-step reverse transcription and amplification started from about 100-400 ng of tissue mRNA or PBMC total RNA. One entry per CDR3 protein results from TCRdb running MiXCR on the multiplex PCR reads. The sample contains tens of thousands of distinct CDR3 sequences, 23% of which appear only once. Turning to this clonotype: Its antigen remains unknown.

This chain uses TRBV4-1 with TRBJ1-4; 7 bases agree with TRBD1. The sequence came from a human donor with low-grade glioma or glioblastoma, undergoing nonglioma brain surgery, or in good health (not recorded which). The source material was glioma tissue, nonneoplastic brain tissue, or PBMCs (not recorded which). The CDR3 here is CASSYSGGPNEKLFF. The CDR3 nucleotides are TGCGCCAGCAGCTACTCAGGGGGACCCAATGAAAAACTGTTTTTT.